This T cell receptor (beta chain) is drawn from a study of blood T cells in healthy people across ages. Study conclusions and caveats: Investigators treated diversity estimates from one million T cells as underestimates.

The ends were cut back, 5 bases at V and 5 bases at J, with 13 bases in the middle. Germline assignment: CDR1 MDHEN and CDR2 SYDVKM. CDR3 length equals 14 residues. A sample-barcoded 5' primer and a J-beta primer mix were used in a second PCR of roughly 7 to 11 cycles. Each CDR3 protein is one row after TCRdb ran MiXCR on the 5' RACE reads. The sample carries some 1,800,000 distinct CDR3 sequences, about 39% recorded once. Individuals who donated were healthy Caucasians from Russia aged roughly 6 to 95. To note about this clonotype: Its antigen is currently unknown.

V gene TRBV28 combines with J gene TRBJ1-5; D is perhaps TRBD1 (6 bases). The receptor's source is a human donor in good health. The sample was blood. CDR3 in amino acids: CASSPDSGYQPQHF. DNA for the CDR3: TGTGCCAGCAGTCCGGACAGCGGGTATCAGCCCCAGCATTTT.